This T cell receptor (beta chain) was obtained from a study of T cell responses to AZD1222 COVID-19 vaccine. This CDR3 comprises 12 residues. The ends were cut back, 11 bases at V and 8 bases at J, with 13 bases in the middle. Broader study findings: Recipients of AZD1222 seropositive at baseline numbered only 6 or 7.

Note on this clone: Its target is unknown.

The protocol was immunoSEQ multiplex PCR, while the TCRdb copy is restricted to in-frame clones and leaves out a portion. Among more than 90,000 clones listed, around 83% were seen once. This sequence was found in an adult who received the AZD1222 COVID-19 vaccine. Specimen: peripheral blood, collected 28 days after the second AZD1222 dose. The chain has TRBV12-3 or TRBV12-4 and TRBJ1-6; D ambiguous. The CDR3: CASRLSDSPLHF. The CDR3 nucleotides are TGTGCCTCACGGCTTAGTGATTCACCCCTCCACTTT.